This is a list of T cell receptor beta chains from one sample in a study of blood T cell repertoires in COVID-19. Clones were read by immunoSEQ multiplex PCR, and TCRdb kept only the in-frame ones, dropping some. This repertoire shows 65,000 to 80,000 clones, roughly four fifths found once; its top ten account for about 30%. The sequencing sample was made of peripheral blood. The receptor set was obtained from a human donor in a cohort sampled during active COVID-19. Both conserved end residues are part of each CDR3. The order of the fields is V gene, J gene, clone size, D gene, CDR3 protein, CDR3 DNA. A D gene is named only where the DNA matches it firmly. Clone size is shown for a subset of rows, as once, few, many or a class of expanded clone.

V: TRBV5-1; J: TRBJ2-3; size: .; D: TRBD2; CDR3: CASSSLAGGTDTQYF; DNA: TGCGCCAGCAGCTCTCTAGCGGGGGGGACAGATACGCAGTATTTT
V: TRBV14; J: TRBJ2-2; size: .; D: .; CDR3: CASSQYLNTGELFF; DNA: TGTGCCAGCAGCCAGTATCTTAACACCGGGGAGCTGTTTTTT
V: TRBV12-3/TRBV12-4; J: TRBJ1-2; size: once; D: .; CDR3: CASSLVYGGGYTF; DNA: TGTGCCAGCAGTTTAGTATACGGGGGAGGCTACACCTTC
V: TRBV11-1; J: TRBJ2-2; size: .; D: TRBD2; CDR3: CASSDGGANTGELFF; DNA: TGTGCCAGCAGCGACGGGGGGGCGAACACCGGGGAGCTGTTTTTT
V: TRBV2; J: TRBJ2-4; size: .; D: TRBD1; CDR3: CASTRQGGNIQYF; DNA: TGTGCCAGCACCCGACAGGGGGGGAACATTCAGTACTTC
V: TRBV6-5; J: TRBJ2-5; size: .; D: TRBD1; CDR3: CASSRGQGITQYF; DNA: TGTGCCAGCAGCCGCGGACAGGGAATCACCCAGTACTTC
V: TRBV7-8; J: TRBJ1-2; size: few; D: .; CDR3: CASSLLTANYGYTF; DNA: TGTGCCAGCAGCTTACTAACTGCTAACTATGGCTACACCTTC
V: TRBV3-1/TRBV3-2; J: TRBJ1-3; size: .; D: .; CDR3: CASSQEGGAWDSGNTIYF; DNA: TGTGCCAGCAGCCAAGAAGGGGGGGCGTGGGATTCCGGAAACACCATATATTTT
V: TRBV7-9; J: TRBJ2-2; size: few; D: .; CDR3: CASSPPGLANTGELFF; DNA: TGTGCCAGCAGCCCCCCGGGACTCGCTAACACCGGGGAGCTGTTTTTT
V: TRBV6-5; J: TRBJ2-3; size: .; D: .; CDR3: CASRGSGTDTQYF; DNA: TGTGCCAGCCGGGGTAGCGGCACAGATACGCAGTATTTT
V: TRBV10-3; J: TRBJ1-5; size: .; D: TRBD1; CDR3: CAIGTAYNQPQHF; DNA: TGTGCCATCGGGACAGCCTACAATCAGCCCCAGCATTTT
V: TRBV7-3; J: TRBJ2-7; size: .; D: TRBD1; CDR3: CASSRTGTEIPYEQYF; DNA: TGTGCCAGCAGCCGGACCGGGACAGAGATCCCCTACGAGCAGTACTTC
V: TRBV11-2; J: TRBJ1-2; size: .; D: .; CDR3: CASSSGVYGYTF; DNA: TGTGCCAGCAGCTCCGGTGTCTATGGCTACACCTTC
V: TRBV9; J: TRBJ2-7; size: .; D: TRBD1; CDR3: CASSVRQGAGSSEQYF; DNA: TGTGCCAGCAGCGTACGACAGGGGGCGGGATCCTCCGAGCAGTACTTC
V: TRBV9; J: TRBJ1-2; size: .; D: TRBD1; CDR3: CASSVATGDYGYTF; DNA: TGTGCCAGCAGCGTAGCCACAGGGGACTATGGCTACACCTTC
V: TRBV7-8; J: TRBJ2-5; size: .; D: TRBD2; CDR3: CASSLERSGGAGETQYF; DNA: TGTGCCAGCAGCTTAGAGAGGAGCGGGGGGGCAGGGGAGACCCAGTACTTC
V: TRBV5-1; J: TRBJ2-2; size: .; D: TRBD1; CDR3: CASSWGQGGTGELFF; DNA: TGCGCCAGCAGCTGGGGACAGGGCGGGACCGGGGAGCTGTTTTTT
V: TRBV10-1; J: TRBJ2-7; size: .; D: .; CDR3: CASSRDNSYEQYF; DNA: TGCGCCAGCAGTCGGGACAACTCCTACGAGCAGTACTTC
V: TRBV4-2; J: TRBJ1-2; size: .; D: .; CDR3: CASSEGLQRIGYTF; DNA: TGTGCCAGCAGCGAAGGCCTTCAGCGCATTGGCTACACCTTC
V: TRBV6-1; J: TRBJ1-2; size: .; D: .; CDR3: CASSEFRDGYTF; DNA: TGTGCCAGCAGTGAATTCCGAGATGGCTACACCTTC
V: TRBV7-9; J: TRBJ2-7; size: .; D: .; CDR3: CASSLVGGRGEQYF; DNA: TGTGCCAGCAGCTTAGTCGGGGGGCGAGGAGAGCAGTACTTC
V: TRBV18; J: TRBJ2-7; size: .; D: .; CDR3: CASSPSAGFSYEQYF; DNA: TGTGCCAGCTCACCATCTGCAGGTTTCTCCTACGAGCAGTACTTC
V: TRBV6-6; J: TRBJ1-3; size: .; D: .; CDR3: CASSSVGGSGNTIYF; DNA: TGTGCCAGCAGTTCCGTAGGGGGTTCTGGAAACACCATATATTTT
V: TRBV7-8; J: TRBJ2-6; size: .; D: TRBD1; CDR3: CASSIPQGDGANVLTF; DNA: TGTGCCAGCAGCATACCCCAGGGGGACGGGGCCAACGTCCTGACTTTC
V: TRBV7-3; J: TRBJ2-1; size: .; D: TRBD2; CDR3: CASSSSGGAYNEQFF; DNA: TGTGCCAGCAGCTCAAGCGGGGGGGCCTACAATGAGCAGTTCTTC
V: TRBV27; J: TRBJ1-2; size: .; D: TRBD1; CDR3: CASSPLGQGNYGYTF; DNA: TGTGCCAGCAGTCCCCTGGGACAGGGGAACTATGGCTACACCTTC
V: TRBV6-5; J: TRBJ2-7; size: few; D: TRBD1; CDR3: CASTQGGTGAPEQYF; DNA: TGTGCCAGCACCCAAGGTGGGACAGGGGCCCCCGAGCAGTACTTC
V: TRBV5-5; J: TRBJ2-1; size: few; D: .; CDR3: CASSRITGALVDEQFF; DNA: TGTGCCAGCAGCCGTATAACAGGCGCCCTCGTGGATGAGCAGTTCTTC
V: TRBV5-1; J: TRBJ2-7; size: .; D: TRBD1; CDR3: CASSFRTGDHEQYF; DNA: TGCGCCAGCAGCTTTCGGACAGGGGACCACGAGCAGTACTTC
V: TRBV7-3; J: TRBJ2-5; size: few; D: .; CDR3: CASSLTSTGKETQYF; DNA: TGTGCCAGCAGCTTAACGAGTACAGGGAAAGAGACCCAGTACTTC
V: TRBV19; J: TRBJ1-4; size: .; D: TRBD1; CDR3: CASSGTGVGSTNEKLFF; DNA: TGTGCCAGTAGCGGTACAGGGGTGGGCTCAACTAATGAAAAACTGTTTTTT
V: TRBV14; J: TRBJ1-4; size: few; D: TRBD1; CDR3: CASSLGTGNEKLFF; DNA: TGTGCCAGCAGCCTCGGGACAGGGAATGAAAAACTGTTTTTT
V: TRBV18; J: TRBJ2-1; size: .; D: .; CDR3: CASSPGLNGYEQFF; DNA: TGTGCCAGCTCACCTGGACTAAATGGGTATGAGCAGTTCTTC
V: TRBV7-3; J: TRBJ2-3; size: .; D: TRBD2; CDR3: CASSRGLADTQYF; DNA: TGTGCCAGCAGCAGAGGACTAGCAGATACGCAGTATTTT
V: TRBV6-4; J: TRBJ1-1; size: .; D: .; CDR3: CASSSQGGEAFF; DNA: TGTGCCAGCAGCTCCCAGGGTGGTGAAGCTTTCTTT
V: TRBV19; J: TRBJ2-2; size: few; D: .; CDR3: CASKSSGTGELFF; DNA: TGTGCCAGTAAGTCTTCAGGCACCGGGGAGCTGTTTTTT
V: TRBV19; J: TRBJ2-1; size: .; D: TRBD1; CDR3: CASSLRDRVTHEQFF; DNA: TGTGCCAGTAGTCTTCGAGACAGGGTTACGCATGAGCAGTTCTTC
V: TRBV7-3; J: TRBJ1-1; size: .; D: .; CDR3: CASSLSGVMNTEAFF; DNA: TGTGCCAGCAGCTTAAGCGGAGTCATGAACACTGAAGCTTTCTTT
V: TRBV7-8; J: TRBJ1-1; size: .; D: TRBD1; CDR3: CASTRYRGRQTEAFF; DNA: TGTGCCAGCACCCGATACAGGGGGAGGCAAACTGAAGCTTTCTTT
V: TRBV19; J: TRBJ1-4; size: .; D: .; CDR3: CASRRARVTNEKLFF; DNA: TGTGCCAGTAGACGCGCGAGGGTGACTAATGAAAAACTGTTTTTT
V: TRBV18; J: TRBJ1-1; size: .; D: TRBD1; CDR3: CASSTRTGVVEAFF; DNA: TGTGCCAGCTCTACCAGGACAGGGGTTGTGGAAGCTTTCTTT
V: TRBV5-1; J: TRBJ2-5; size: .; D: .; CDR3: CASSPAALVRETQYF; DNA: TGCGCCAGCAGCCCCGCGGCACTAGTAAGAGAGACCCAGTACTTC
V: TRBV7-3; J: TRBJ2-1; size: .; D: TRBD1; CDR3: CASSDRGRNEQFF; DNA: TGTGCCAGCAGCGACAGGGGGCGGAATGAGCAGTTCTTC
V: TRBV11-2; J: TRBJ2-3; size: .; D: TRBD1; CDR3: CASSLGTGALTDTQYF; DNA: TGTGCCAGCAGCTTAGGGACAGGCGCACTCACAGATACGCAGTATTTT
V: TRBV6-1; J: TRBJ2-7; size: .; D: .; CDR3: CASSDVGSYEQYF; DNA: TGTGCCAGCAGTGACGTCGGCTCCTACGAGCAGTACTTC
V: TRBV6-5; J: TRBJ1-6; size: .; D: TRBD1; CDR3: CASSYSQGSRSPLHF; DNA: TGTGCCAGCAGTTATTCACAGGGGAGCAGGTCACCCCTCCACTTT
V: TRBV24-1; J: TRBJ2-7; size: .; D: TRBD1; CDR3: CATSADRTGAYEQYF; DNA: TGTGCCACCAGTGCGGACAGGACTGGGGCCTACGAGCAGTACTTC
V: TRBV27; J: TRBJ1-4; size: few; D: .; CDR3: CASSRYSTPSLAPEKLFF; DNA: TGTGCCAGCAGTCGTTACAGCACCCCCAGTCTCGCCCCAGAAAAACTGTTTTTT
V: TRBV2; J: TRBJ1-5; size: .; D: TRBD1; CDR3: CASNGQGGQPQHF; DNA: TGTGCCAGCAACGGACAGGGAGGGCAGCCCCAGCATTTT
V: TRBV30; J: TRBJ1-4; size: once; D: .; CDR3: CAWSSRGRADEKLFF; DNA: TGTGCCTGGAGTTCCCGGGGGAGGGCAGATGAAAAACTGTTTTTT
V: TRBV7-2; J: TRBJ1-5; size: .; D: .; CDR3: CASSLWGRSNQPQHF; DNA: TGTGCCAGCAGCTTATGGGGGAGGAGCAATCAGCCCCAGCATTTT